These 21 T cell receptor beta chains share one sample of origin, sequenced in a study of CD8+CD57+ T cells in acquired aplastic anemia. The template for TCR beta VDJ and CDR3 sequence profiling was genomic DNA. TCRdb ran MiXCR on the reads and lists one entry per CDR3 protein. The sample has 150,000 to 200,000 distinct CDR3 sequences, 64% seen once; the top ten hold 35% to 55%. The specimen sequenced was sorted CD4+, CD8+, or CD8+CD57+ T cells (not recorded which) from PBMCs. The receptors were sampled from a human donor with severe aplastic anemia or a healthy control (not recorded which).

This clonotype was seen at least ten times. The rearrangement uses TRBV19 and TRBJ2-1, with D maybe TRBD1 (5 bases). V lost 2 bases and J lost 2, with 10 bases in between. This CDR3 comprises 15 residues. Germline loops: CDR1 LNHDA, CDR2 SQIVND (reference sequence). CDR3 loop: CASSIQSRAYNEQFF. CDR3 coding DNA: TGTGCCAGTAGTATACAATCCAGGGCCTACAATGAGCAGTTCTTC.

This chain connects TRBV20-1 to TRBJ2-7; TRBD2 matches at 8 bases. Per germline, CDR1 DFQATT and CDR2 SNEGSKA (reference sequence). V was clipped by 6 bases and J by 3 bases; unmatched bases: 7. The CDR3 is made up of 13 amino acids. The CDR3 loop reads CSARSGSLYEQYF. Written as DNA, the CDR3 is TGCAGTGCCAGGAGCGGGAGCCTCTACGAGCAGTACTTC.

The sample holds one count of this clonotype. The rearrangement joins TRBV29-1 to TRBJ1-2, with a tentative D call TRBD1 (6 bases). V gave up 3 bases and J gave up 8 bases, with 25 bases separating them. In germline, CDR1 is SQVTM, CDR2 ANQGSEA. CDR3 size: 16 residues. CDR3 in amino acids: CSVELAALRGGGGYTF. The CDR3 nucleotides read TGCAGCGTTGAGCTAGCAGCCCTCAGGGGAGGTGGCGGCTACACCTTC.

Written as DNA, the CDR3 is TGTGCCATCAGTGAATTGACAGGGTTGTTTAATGAGCAGTTCTTC. Translated, it gives CAISELTGLFNEQFF. The chain carries TRBV10-3 and TRBJ2-1; 7 positions match TRBD1. The CDR3 is made up of 15 amino acids. V lost 3 bases, J lost 7 bases, and 9 bases stayed unmatched. Germline V gene sequence: CDR1 ENHRY, CDR2 SYGVKD.

This clonotype was recorded a few times. The chain couples TRBV10-3 to TRBJ2-7; no definite D call. Germline CDR1 reads ENHRY; CDR2 reads SYGVKD. V was trimmed by 2 bases and J by 4 bases, leaving 3 bases between them. The CDR3 extends over 11 amino acids. CDR3 bases: TGTGCCATCAGTGAGAATTACGAGCAGTACTTC. Amino acids: CAISENYEQYF.

This chain uses TRBV10-3 with TRBJ2-3; 12 bases are a match to TRBD2. Germline V gene data show CDR1 as ENHRY and CDR2 as SYGVKD. This CDR3 is built from 13 residues. The junction had 1 base not matched to a gene; V was cut back by 6 bases and J by 6 bases. The CDR3 spells CAIRTSGGDTQYF. CDR3 sequence (DNA): TGTGCCATCAGAACTAGCGGGGGGGATACGCAGTATTTT.

This clonotype has more than one count but fewer than ten. This clone may be a read error of a much larger clone one base away. The chain joins TRBV12-5 to TRBJ1-1; tentative D call: TRBD1 (5 bases). The CDR3 runs to 13 residues. Germline lookup yields CDR1 LGHNT and CDR2 FRNRAP. Between the trimmed V and J ends, which lost 5 bases and 3 bases, there was a span of 10 bases. CDR3 nucleotides: TGTGCTAGTGGTCCCGCGACAGACACTGAAGCTTTCTTT. Translating it yields CASGPATDTEAFF.

V gene TRBV29-1 combines with J gene TRBJ1-2; 12 nucleotides line up with TRBD1. Trimming cost V 4 bases and J 7 bases; bases outside gene matches: 16. CDR1 is SQVTM and CDR2 is ANQGSEA in the germline V gene. This CDR3 is 17 amino acids long. In DNA, the CDR3 is TGCAGCGTTGGGGTGGGTCAGGGGGACAGGGGGCAAGCTGGCTACACCTTC. Amino acids: CSVGVGQGDRGQAGYTF.

The chain combines TRBV15 with TRBJ1-5, with D possibly TRBD1 on 5 matching bases. The CDR3 is 15 amino acids. V dropped 1 base and J dropped 3 bases, with 10 bases sitting between them. Germline V gives CDR1 LNHNV, CDR2 YYDKDF (reference sequence). CDR3 nucleotides: TGTGCCACCAGCAGAGGGGGCCATACCAATCAGCCCCAGCATTTT. Translation: CATSRGGHTNQPQHF.

This clonotype came up many times. V usage is TRBV4-3 and J usage is TRBJ1-2; D is possibly TRBD1 (5 bases). The CDR3 runs 14 residues. Germline assignment: CDR1 LGHNA and CDR2 YSLEER. V was shortened by 4 bases and J by 3 bases, with 12 bases between the two germline ends. The CDR3 protein is CASSPLGGDYGYTF. CDR3 coding DNA: TGCGCCAGCAGCCCCCTTGGGGGGGACTATGGCTACACCTTC.

The rearrangement joins TRBV7-9 to TRBJ1-3; TRBD1 might be the D (5 bases). Germline CDR1 and CDR2: SEHNR and FQNEAQ (reference sequence). V lost 2 bases to trimming and J lost 0 bases, with 8 bases between them. CDR3 length: 15 residues. The CDR3 DNA is TGTGCCAGCAGCTTACCAGGGAACTCTGGAAACACCATATATTTT. This codes for CASSLPGNSGNTIYF.

V and J are TRBV10-3 and TRBJ1-2; perhaps TRBD1 as D (6 bases). V dropped 3 bases and J dropped 4 bases, with 12 bases sitting between them. Germline V CDR1 and CDR2: ENHRY, SYGVKD. The CDR3 totals 14 residues. The chain's CDR3 is CAISEGGGGYGYTF. The CDR3 coding sequence is TGTGCCATCAGTGAAGGGGGAGGGGGCTATGGCTACACCTTC.

The rearrangement joins TRBV19 to TRBJ1-6; no definite D call. The ends were cut back, 1 base at V and 7 bases at J, with 8 bases in the middle. Germline CDR1 is LNHDA and CDR2 is SQIVND (reference sequence). The CDR3 runs 14 residues. The CDR3 sequence is CASSIAAENSPLHF. CDR3 DNA sequence: TGTGCCAGTAGTATAGCTGCAGAAAATTCACCCCTCCACTTT.

V is TRBV9 and J is TRBJ1-2, with D perhaps matching TRBD1 (5 bases). CDR1 is SGDLS and CDR2 is YYNGEE in the germline V gene. The germline V and J ends were trimmed by 5 bases and 3 bases, with 14 bases remaining between them. CDR3 length: 14 amino acids. The CDR3 here is CASSGAREDYGYTF. DNA of the CDR3: TGTGCCAGCAGTGGGGCTAGGGAGGACTATGGCTACACCTTC.

Of note for this clonotype: The junction departs from germline at one end; a sequencing error may be responsible. This chain connects TRBV5-1 to TRBJ1-2; D remains ambiguous. Germline V gene sequence: CDR1 SGHRS, CDR2 YFSETQ. CDR3 length equals 13 residues. CDR3 DNA: TGTGCCAGCAGCTACCCGATCGACTATGGCTACACCTTC. Translating gives CASSYPIDYGYTF.

The rearrangement joins TRBV24-1 to TRBJ2-7; D unclear. Trimming took 3 bases from V and 2 from J, leaving 16 bases between them. Germline V gene sequence: CDR1 KGHDR, CDR2 SFDVKD. The CDR3 is made up of 16 amino acids. DNA of the CDR3: TGTGCCACCAGTGATGCCGTCGGGCACAGCACCTACGAGCAGTACTTC. Translating it yields CATSDAVGHSTYEQYF.

This chain uses TRBV29-1 with TRBJ2-2; 8 nucleotides line up with TRBD2. J lost 4 bases, V lost 3 bases, and 4 bases had no gene match. Germline CDR1 and CDR2: SQVTM and ANQGSEA. This CDR3 comprises 14 residues. CDR3 DNA: TGCAGCGTTGATATAGCGGGGACCACCGGGGAGCTGTTTTTT. Translating gives CSVDIAGTTGELFF.

The V and J genes are TRBV7-9 and TRBJ2-7; 7 positions agree with TRBD2. J was trimmed by 0 bases and V by 6 bases; bases with no gene match: 8. The CDR3 totals 15 residues. Germline V lookup: CDR1 SEHNR, CDR2 FQNEAQ (reference sequence). The CDR3, as DNA: TGTGCCAGCAGACCGACTAGCCACAGCTCCTACGAGCAGTACTTC. Translating it yields CASRPTSHSSYEQYF.

The rearrangement uses TRBV10-3 and TRBJ2-3, with 8 bases lining up with TRBD2. V lost 3 bases and J lost 0; bases outside the gene matches: 11. Germline assignment: CDR1 ENHRY and CDR2 SYGVKD. This CDR3 spans 18 amino acids. For the CDR3, the DNA is TGTGCCATCAGTGATCCACATACTAGCGGATATAGCACAGATACGCAGTATTTT. It encodes CAISDPHTSGYSTDTQYF.

The chain employs TRBV29-1 and TRBJ2-7; 10 nucleotides align to TRBD1. This CDR3 has 14 residues. V dropped 3 bases and J dropped 7; count of bases not matched to a gene: 9. In germline, CDR1 is SQVTM, CDR2 ANQGSEA. The CDR3 here is CSVDLTGGLLEQYF. The CDR3, as DNA: TGCAGCGTTGACCTGACAGGGGGCCTGCTTGAGCAGTACTTC.

The genes are TRBV29-1 and TRBJ2-3, with TRBD2 matching over 9 bases. The germline V gene encodes CDR1 SQVTM and CDR2 ANQGSEA. The CDR3 extends over 15 amino acids. Germline trimming cut 3 bases from V and 6 bases from J; bases unmatched to any gene: 10. The CDR3 region is CSVEGAGGPGDTQYF. CDR3 DNA sequence: TGCAGCGTTGAGGGGGCGGGGGGGCCCGGGGATACGCAGTATTTT.